This T cell receptor (beta chain) was recorded in a study of response to subunit inactivated influenza vaccine. Findings and caveats of the study: The authors offered the suggestion that each seasonal influenza vaccination recruits few new T cells.

CDR3 length equals 13 residues. This clonotype has ten or more counts. Its matching antigen is unknown. The germline gene is not matched at one end of the junction; a read error may be the cause. A single record per CDR3 protein comes from TCRdb applying MiXCR to the RT-PCR reads. The sample has hundreds of thousands of distinct CDR3 sequences; 10% to 15% are singletons. V usage is TRBV12-3 or TRBV12-4 and J usage is TRBJ2-5; D uncertain. This material consisted of PBMCs from blood, taken on the day of vaccination. The TCR comes from a man between 50 and 59 years old who received an inactivated influenza vaccine. The CDR3 loop reads CASSLRPRETQYF. CDR3 DNA: TGCGCCAGCAGCCTAAGGCCGAGAGAGACCCAGTACTTC.